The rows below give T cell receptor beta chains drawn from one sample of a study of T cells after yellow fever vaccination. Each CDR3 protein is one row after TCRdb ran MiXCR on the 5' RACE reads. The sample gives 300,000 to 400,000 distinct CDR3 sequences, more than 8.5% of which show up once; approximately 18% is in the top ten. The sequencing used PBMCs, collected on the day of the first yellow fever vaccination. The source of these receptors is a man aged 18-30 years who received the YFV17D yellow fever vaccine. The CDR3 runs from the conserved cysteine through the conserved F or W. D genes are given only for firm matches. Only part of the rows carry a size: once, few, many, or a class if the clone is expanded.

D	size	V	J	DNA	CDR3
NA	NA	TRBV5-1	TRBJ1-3	TGCGCCAGCAGCTTGGAGGCTCTCTCTGGAAACACCATATATTTT	CASSLEALSGNTIYF
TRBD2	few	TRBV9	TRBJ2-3	TGTGCCAGCAGCGTAGCTGGAGCGGGGGGGCACTCAGATACGCAGTATTTT	CASSVAGAGGHSDTQYF
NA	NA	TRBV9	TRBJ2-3	TGTGCCAGCAGCGTCTCCACAGCGGCAGATACGCAGTATTTT	CASSVSTAADTQYF
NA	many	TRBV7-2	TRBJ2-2	TGTGCCAGCAGACCGCAGCTATTGGGGGAGCTGTTTTTT	CASRPQLLGELFF
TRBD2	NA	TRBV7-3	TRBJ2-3	TGTGCCAGCAGCTTAGGGGTAGACGGGGGGAGCACAGATACGCAGTATTTT	CASSLGVDGGSTDTQYF
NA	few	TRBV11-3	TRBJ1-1	TGTGCCAGCAGCTCCGACGGGGGAGAAGCTTTCTTT	CASSSDGGEAFF
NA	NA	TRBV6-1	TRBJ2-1	TGTGCCAGCAGACCTCGGGGGACCTCCTACAATGAGCAGTTCTTC	CASRPRGTSYNEQFF
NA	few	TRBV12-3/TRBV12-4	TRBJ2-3	TGTGCCAGCAGTTTAGAGGGGCACCTCACAGATACGCAGTATTTT	CASSLEGHLTDTQYF
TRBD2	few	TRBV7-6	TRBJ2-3	TGTGCCAGCGCTTGGGCTAGCGGGGGGGTCACAGATACGCAGTATTTT	CASAWASGGVTDTQYF
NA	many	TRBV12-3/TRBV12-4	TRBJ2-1	TGTGCCAGCAGTTGGACCTCGATCTCCTACAATGAGCAGTTCTTC	CASSWTSISYNEQFF
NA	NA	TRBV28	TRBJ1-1	TGTGCCAGCAGTTTGGGTCTCGGGGGGGAGAACACTGAAGCTTTCTTT	CASSLGLGGENTEAFF
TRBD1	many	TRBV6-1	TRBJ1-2	TGTGCCAGCAGGGACAGGGATACTTCGAGCTATGGCTACACCTTC	CASRDRDTSSYGYTF
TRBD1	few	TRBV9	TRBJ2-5	TGTGCCAGCACCTCCGGGACAGGGAGTAGGGAGACCCAGTACTTC	CASTSGTGSRETQYF
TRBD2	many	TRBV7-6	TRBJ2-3	TGTGCCAGCAGCTATCGGCGGGGGAGCACAGATACGCAGTATTTT	CASSYRRGSTDTQYF
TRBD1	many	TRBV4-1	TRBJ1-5	TGCGCCAGCAGCCAAGTCTTCTCCGGGACAGACAGCGGTCCCCAGCATTTT	CASSQVFSGTDSGPQHF
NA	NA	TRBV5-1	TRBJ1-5	TGCGCCAGCAGCTTGGACGGACAACCGCCCCAGCATTTT	CASSLDGQPPQHF
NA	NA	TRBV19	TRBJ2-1	TGTGCCAGTAGTGGCTCAACCCCCTACAATGAGCAGTTCTTC	CASSGSTPYNEQFF
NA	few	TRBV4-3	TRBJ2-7	TGCGCCAGCAGCCAAGGATTTGGGGGGCTGTACGAGCAGTACTTC	CASSQGFGGLYEQYF
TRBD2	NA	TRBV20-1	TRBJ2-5	TGCAGTGCCGAGAGACTAGCGGGGGGGCCCGGAGAGACCCAGTACTTC	CSAERLAGGPGETQYF
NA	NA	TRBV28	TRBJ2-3	TGTGCCAGCAGTTCTCCTATCGCGGGCACAGATACGCAGTATTTT	CASSSPIAGTDTQYF
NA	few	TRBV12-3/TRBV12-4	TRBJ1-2	TGTGCCAGCAGTTTTGGGCAGGGTGAAGGCTACACCTTC	CASSFGQGEGYTF
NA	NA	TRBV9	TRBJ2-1	TGTGCCAGCAGCGCCGATTTACACAATGAGCAGTTCTTC	CASSADLHNEQFF
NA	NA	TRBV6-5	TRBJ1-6	TGTGCCAGCAGTTACCGAACCCGACCCCGGGGGAATTCACCCCTCCACTTT	CASSYRTRPRGNSPLHF
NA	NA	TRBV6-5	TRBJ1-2	TGTGCCAGCAGTTACTCGCCGGTATATGGCTACACCTTC	CASSYSPVYGYTF
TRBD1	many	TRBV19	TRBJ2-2	TGTGCCAGTACCCCCTCGACAGGGTTTGTCGGGGAGCTGTTTTTT	CASTPSTGFVGELFF
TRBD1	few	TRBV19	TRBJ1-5	TGTGCCAGTAGTATACTGGACAGGGGGCGTCATCAGCCCCAGCATTTT	CASSILDRGRHQPQHF
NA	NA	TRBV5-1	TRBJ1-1	TGCGCCAGCAGCTTGTTTCTGAGATCAAGGGCGATGAACACTGAAGCTTTCTTT	CASSLFLRSRAMNTEAFF
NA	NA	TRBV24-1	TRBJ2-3	TGTGCCACCAGTGACCCGGACGGTCGTAGCACAGATACGCAGTATTTT	CATSDPDGRSTDTQYF
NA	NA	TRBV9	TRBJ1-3	TGTGCCAGCGGCGGGGTAGGGGGAAACACCATATATTTT	CASGGVGGNTIYF
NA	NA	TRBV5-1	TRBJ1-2	TGCGCCAGCAGCTTTGAACCGGGACTGATTTCGGACGGCTACACCTTC	CASSFEPGLISDGYTF
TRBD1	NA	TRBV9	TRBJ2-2	TGTGCCAGCAGCGTAGAGCCCCCCGGGACAGGGGTCACCGGGGAGCTGTTTTTT	CASSVEPPGTGVTGELFF
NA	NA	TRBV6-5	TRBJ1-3	TGTGCCAGCAGTTACGGTTCGAGCTCTGGAAACACCATATATTTT	CASSYGSSSGNTIYF
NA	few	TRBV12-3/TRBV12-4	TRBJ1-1	TGTGCCAGCAGCCCCCCGGGGAAGAAGGCTTTCTTT	CASSPPGKKAFF
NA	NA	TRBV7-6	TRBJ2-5	TGTGCCAGCCGAGGACGACAGGACCTACAAGAGACCCAGTACTTC	CASRGRQDLQETQYF
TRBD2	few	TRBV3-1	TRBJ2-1	TGTGCCAGCAGCCGCCGGCTAGCGGGGCCCGGGGGGGATGAGCAGTTCTTC	CASSRRLAGPGGDEQFF
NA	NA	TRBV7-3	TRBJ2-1	TGTGCCAGCAGCATTCGTGGAGAGGAGCAGTTCTTC	CASSIRGEEQFF
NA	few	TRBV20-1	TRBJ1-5	TGCAGTGCTAAGAGGGGGGATAGCAATCAGCCCCAGCATTTT	CSAKRGDSNQPQHF
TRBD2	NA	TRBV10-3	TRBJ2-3	TGTGCCATCAGCGCTAGCGGGGGGCTCACAGATACGCAGTATTTT	CAISASGGLTDTQYF
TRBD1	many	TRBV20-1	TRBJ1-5	TGCAGTGCTACCACAGGGGGTGACAATCAGCCCCAGCATTTT	CSATTGGDNQPQHF
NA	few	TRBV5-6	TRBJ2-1	TGTGCCAGCAGCTTGAACCAGGGAAGGTACAATGAGCAGTTCTTC	CASSLNQGRYNEQFF
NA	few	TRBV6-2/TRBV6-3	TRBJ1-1	TGTGCCAGCAGTTACAGGGGCATGAACACTGAAGCTTTCTTT	CASSYRGMNTEAFF
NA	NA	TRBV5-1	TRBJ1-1	TGCGCCAGCAGCTTGGCCTCGGGAACCGGGAGGAGGAACACTGAAGCTTTCTTT	CASSLASGTGRRNTEAFF
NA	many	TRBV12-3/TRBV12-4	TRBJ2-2	TGTGCCAGCAGCCCTACAGGGCCCACCGGGGAGCTGTTTTTT	CASSPTGPTGELFF
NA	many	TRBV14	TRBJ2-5	TGTGCCAGCAGCCAGAGGCAGAAAGAGACCCAGTACTTC	CASSQRQKETQYF
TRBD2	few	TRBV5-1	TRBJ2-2	TGCGCCAGCATGGGCTCACCAGCGGGGGACCAGACCGGGGAGCTGTTTTTT	CASMGSPAGDQTGELFF
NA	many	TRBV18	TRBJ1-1	TGTGCCAGCTCACCTGAAATGAACACTGAAGCTTTCTTT	CASSPEMNTEAFF
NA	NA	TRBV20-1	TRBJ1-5	TGCAGTGCAGCCCACGGGGGCAATCAGCCCCAGCATTTT	CSAAHGGNQPQHF
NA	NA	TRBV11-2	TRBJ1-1	TGTGCCAGCAGCTTGGACGGATTT	CASSLDGF
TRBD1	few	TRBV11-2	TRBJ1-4	TGTGCCAGCAGCCACGGGGGGACAGCCAGTGGGCAGGGAGAAAAACTGTTTTTT	CASSHGGTASGQGEKLFF
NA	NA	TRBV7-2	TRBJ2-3	TGTGCCAGCAGCTTAGTAAGGGTGTACCCCACAGATACGCAGTATTTT	CASSLVRVYPTDTQYF
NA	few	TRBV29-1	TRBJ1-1	TGCAGCGTTGGCACCGGACGGAGAACTTTCTTT	CSVGTGRRTFF
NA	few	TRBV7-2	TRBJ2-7	TGTGCCAGCAGCTTTCGTCATTCAAATAACGAGCAGTACTTC	CASSFRHSNNEQYF
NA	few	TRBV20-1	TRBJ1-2	TGCAGTGCTAGAGCAGGGGACGGCTACACCTTC	CSARAGDGYTF
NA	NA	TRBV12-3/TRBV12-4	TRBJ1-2	TGTGCCAGCAGGGCCACAAGGATTTGGGTGGATGGCTACACCTTC	CASRATRIWVDGYTF
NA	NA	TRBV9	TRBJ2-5	TGTGCCAGCAGCAAATGGGACCTTCCGGGGGAGACCCAGTACTTC	CASSKWDLPGETQYF
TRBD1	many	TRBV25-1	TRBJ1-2	TGTGCCAGCAGCCGGACAGGTTATGGCTACACCTTC	CASSRTGYGYTF
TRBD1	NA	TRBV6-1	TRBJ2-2	TGTGCCAGCAGCCAGGACAGGGGGAGCGGGGAGCTGTTTTTT	CASSQDRGSGELFF
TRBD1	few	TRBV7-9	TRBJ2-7	TGTGCCAGCAGCCGTGACAGGGCATCAACCTACGAGCAGTACTTC	CASSRDRASTYEQYF
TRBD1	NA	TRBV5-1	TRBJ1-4	TGCGCCAGCAGCGGGACAGGGGATGGTAATGAAAAACTGTTTTTT	CASSGTGDGNEKLFF